The rows below give T cell receptor beta chains drawn from one sample of a study of CD8+ T cells in alopecia areata. Measured with immunoSEQ multiplex PCR; TCRdb has only the in-frame clones, and not every one. The sample includes some 200,000 clones, 58% of them seen just once. The sequencing used CD4+ T cells sorted from blood, collected at week 24, from a patient treated with tofacitinib. Receptors were obtained from a human donor with alopecia areata. The CDR3 runs from the conserved cysteine through the conserved F or W. A D gene is named only where the DNA matches it firmly. Only some rows state a clone size, as once, few, many or a class for expanded clones.

j_call v_call d_call clone_size cdr3_nt cdr3_aa
TRBJ1-5 TRBV19 . . TGTGCCAGTAGTATAGCCAATCAGCCCCAGCATTTT CASSIANQPQHF
TRBJ2-5 TRBV27 TRBD2 . TGTGCCAGCGGCCCTCGAGGGCTAGCGGGAACGGAGACCCAGTACTTC CASGPRGLAGTETQYF
TRBJ2-3 TRBV7-2 TRBD1 . TGTGCCAGCAGCTTCGGGACAGGGTATACGCAGTATTTT CASSFGTGYTQYF
TRBJ2-5 TRBV9 . . TGTGCCAGCAGCACACGACAAGAAGAGACCCAGTACTTC CASSTRQEETQYF
TRBJ2-7 TRBV2 . . TGTGCCAGCAGAGGACCGGTCTACGAGCAGTACTTC CASRGPVYEQYF
TRBJ2-2 TRBV5-1 . few TGCGCCAGCAGGGAACAGGGAGCAAACACCGGGGAGCTGTTTTTT CASREQGANTGELFF
TRBJ1-1 TRBV2 . few TGTGCCAGCAGTGAACGTGTTGGGGGGAGGACTGAAGCTTTCTTT CASSERVGGRTEAFF
TRBJ2-7 TRBV7-9 . . TGTGCCAGCAGCTTAGTTGTTCTAAACGAGCAGTACTTC CASSLVVLNEQYF
TRBJ1-2 TRBV29-1 TRBD1 . TGCAGCGCCACGGGACAGGGAAACTATGGCTACACCTTC CSATGQGNYGYTF
TRBJ1-2 TRBV27 . . TGTGCCAGCAGGGGGACGAGCAGGGGCTATGGCTACACCTTC CASRGTSRGYGYTF
TRBJ1-1 TRBV4-2 . few TGTGCCAGCAGCCAAGGGACCGGGACTGGGGACACTGAAGCTTTCTTT CASSQGTGTGDTEAFF
TRBJ2-5 TRBV27 . . TGTGCCAGCAGTTTAAACCGGTTGGGACCCCAAGAGACCCAGTACTTC CASSLNRLGPQETQYF
TRBJ2-2 TRBV6-5 TRBD1 . TGTGCCAGCCGTCGGACAGGGAGTGGCGGGGAGCTGTTTTTT CASRRTGSGGELFF
TRBJ1-6 TRBV7-9 . . TGTGCCAGCAGCTTAGCCGCCGGGACCTATAATTCACCCCTCCACTTT CASSLAAGTYNSPLHF